The 12 T cell receptor beta chains in this list originate from one sample, sequenced in a study of shared clonotypes between healthy human individuals. The table came from immunoSEQ multiplex PCR; TCRdb's copy has only in-frame clones and leaves some out. The sample yields some 500,000 clones, about 96% seen once. Sequencing was carried out using naive CD4+ T cells sorted from blood. Subset: CD45RA+ positively selected. The receptors shown here come from a woman aged 30 to 39 in good health.

This sequence joins TRBV18 and TRBJ2-3; perhaps D is TRBD1 or TRBD2 (6 bases each). V lost 1 base, J lost 5 bases, and 10 bases lay in between. Germline V gene sequence: CDR1 KGHSH, CDR2 LQKENI. CDR3 size: 14 residues. This chain's CDR3 is CASSPQGEEDTQYF. CDR3 bases: TGTGCCAGCTCACCACAGGGGGAGGAAGATACGCAGTATTTT.

The rearrangement uses TRBV7-9 and TRBJ2-7; D is possibly TRBD1 (5 bases). V was trimmed by 5 bases and J by 5 bases, leaving 19 bases between them. CDR1 is SEHNR and CDR2 is FQNEAQ in the germline V gene (reference sequence). The CDR3 totals 15 residues. The CDR3 spells CASSPRTAKGNEQYF. The DNA for the CDR3 is TGTGCCAGCAGCCCGAGAACAGCGAAGGGGAACGAGCAGTACTTC.

The gene calls are TRBV9 and TRBJ2-3; 7 bases line up with TRBD1. Unmatched junction bases numbered 6, after V lost 0 bases and J lost 2 bases. The length of the CDR3 is 16 residues. CDR1 is SGDLS, CDR2 YYNGEE, per germline. The CDR3 region is CASSVGDRASTDTQYF. The CDR3 DNA is TGTGCCAGCAGCGTAGGGGACAGAGCTTCCACAGATACGCAGTATTTT.

This rearrangement joins TRBV18 to TRBJ1-1; no clear D gene. Trimming pared 3 bases from V and 3 bases from J, leaving 14 bases between. Per germline, CDR1 KGHSH and CDR2 LQKENI. The CDR3 is 15 amino acids. The CDR3 sequence is CASSPRGGGDTEAFF. CDR3 coding DNA: TGTGCCAGCTCACCTCGAGGCGGAGGTGACACTGAAGCTTTCTTT.

The V gene is TRBV29-1, the J gene TRBJ1-1; 8 positions match TRBD1. V shed 4 bases and J 11 bases; nucleotides not matched to a gene: 9. The CDR3 totals 12 residues. The V gene's germline CDR1 is SQVTM and CDR2 ANQGSEA. CDR3 in DNA: TGCAGCGTTGCAGGACAGGGAGGTAGCGCTTTCTTT. Translating it yields CSVAGQGGSAFF.

The rearrangement links TRBV27 to TRBJ2-3; 13 bases fit TRBD2. This CDR3 contains 14 residues. Germline values: CDR1 MNHEY, CDR2 SMNVEV (reference sequence). After removal of 6 bases from V and 11 bases from J, the junction contained 8 bases not matched to a gene. CDR3 DNA: TGTGCCAGCAGCTGGACTAGCGGGAGTGGTAGGCAGTATTTT. It encodes CASSWTSGSGRQYF.

The rearrangement uses TRBV5-1 and TRBJ1-5; D is unclear. The CDR3 is made up of 14 amino acids. The V and J ends lost 6 bases and 3 bases respectively, with 13 bases between them. Germline V lookup: CDR1 SGHRS, CDR2 YFSETQ. CDR3 in amino acids: CASKLGALNQPQHF. CDR3 nucleotides: TGCGCCAGCAAACTGGGTGCCCTCAATCAGCCCCAGCATTTT.

J is TRBJ2-1 and V is TRBV5-8; D is perhaps TRBD1 or TRBD2 (5 bases each). The ends were cut back, 4 bases at V and 10 bases at J, with 24 bases in the middle. The CDR3 consists of 16 residues. Germline V gene data show CDR1 as SGHTS and CDR2 as YDEGEE. CDR3 protein: CASSPPGRGGLKEQFF. DNA for the CDR3: TGTGCCAGCAGCCCGCCGGGACGCGGAGGTTTAAAAGAGCAGTTCTTC. The entire variable domain, with the rest obtained from reference TRBV5-8 and TRBJ2-1, is as follows: EAGVTQSPTHLIKTRGQQATLRCSPISGHTSVYWYQQALGLGLQFLLWYDEGEERNRGNFPPRFSGRQFPNYSSELNVNALELEDSALYLCASSPPGRGGLKEQFFGPGTRLTVL.

V and J are TRBV28 and TRBJ2-1; D assignment may be TRBD1 or TRBD2 (5 bases each). This CDR3 has 12 amino acids. Looked up from germline, CDR1 is MDHEN and CDR2 is SYDVKM. V lost 5 bases and J 8 bases, leaving 10 bases between the germline ends. CDR3 nucleotide sequence: TGTGCCAGCAGTGCGAGGGACGATGAGCAGTTCTTC. As protein: CASSARDDEQFF.

The rearrangement joins TRBV11-2 to TRBJ2-4; D might be TRBD1 or TRBD2, each matching 5 bases. Germline assignment: CDR1 SGHAT and CDR2 FQNNGV. The CDR3 length is 16 residues. V lost 5 bases and J lost 6, with 20 bases in between. The CDR3 is CASSTPGTAPSNIQYF. The DNA for the CDR3 is TGTGCCAGCAGCACACCCGGGACGGCCCCGTCAAACATTCAGTACTTC.

The gene calls are TRBV7-9 and TRBJ1-1; the D gene is possibly TRBD1 (5 bases). The CDR3 has 15 amino acids. From germline, CDR1 is SEHNR and CDR2 FQNEAQ (reference sequence). The ends were cut back, 0 bases at V and 1 base at J, with 9 bases in the middle. In nucleotides, the CDR3 is TGTGCCAGCAGCTTAGCTTTCGACAGGAACACTGAAGCTTTCTTT. Encoded protein: CASSLAFDRNTEAFF.

This clone was seen more than once but under ten times. V and J are TRBV19 and TRBJ2-2, with D uncertain. Germline CDR1 and CDR2: LNHDA and SQIVND (reference sequence). The V and J ends lost 6 bases and 0 bases respectively, with 11 bases between them. This CDR3 comprises 15 residues. The CDR3 DNA reads TGTGCCAGTAGCACCATTGCGGCGAACACCGGGGAGCTGTTTTTT. This encodes CASSTIAANTGELFF.